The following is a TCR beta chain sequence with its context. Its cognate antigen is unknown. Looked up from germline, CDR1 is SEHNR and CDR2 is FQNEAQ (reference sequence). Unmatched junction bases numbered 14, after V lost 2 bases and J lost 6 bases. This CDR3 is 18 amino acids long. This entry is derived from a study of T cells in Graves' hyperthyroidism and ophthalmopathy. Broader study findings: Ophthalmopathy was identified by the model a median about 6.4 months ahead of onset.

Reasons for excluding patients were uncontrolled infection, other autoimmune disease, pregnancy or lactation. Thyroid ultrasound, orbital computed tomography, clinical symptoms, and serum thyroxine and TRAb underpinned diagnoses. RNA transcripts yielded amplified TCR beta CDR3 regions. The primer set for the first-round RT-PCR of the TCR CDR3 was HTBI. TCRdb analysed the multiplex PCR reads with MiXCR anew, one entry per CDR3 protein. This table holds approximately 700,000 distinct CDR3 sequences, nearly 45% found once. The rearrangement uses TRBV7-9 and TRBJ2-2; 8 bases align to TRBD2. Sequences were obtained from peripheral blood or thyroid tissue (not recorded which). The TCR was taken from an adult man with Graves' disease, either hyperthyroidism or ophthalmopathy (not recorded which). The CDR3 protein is CASSLPPTSGPFAGELFF. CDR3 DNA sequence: TGTGCCAGCAGCTTACCCCCAACTAGCGGACCGTTTGCCGGGGAGCTGTTTTTT.